Listed below are T cell receptor beta chains from one sample, sequenced in a study of T-cell memory formation after mild COVID-19. TCRdb reanalysed the 5' RACE reads using MiXCR and keeps one entry per CDR3 protein. The repertoire consists of about 100,000 distinct CDR3 sequences, with over 8.5% occurring once and the leading ten covering roughly 40%. The sample comprised PBMCs or a T cell subset sorted from them (not recorded which). The receptors come from a man between 18 and 35 years old who had mild COVID-19 (a few samples of this study predate the infection). Cell type and time point are not known. The CDR3 runs from the conserved cysteine through the conserved F or W. Fields, in order: J gene, V gene, clone size, CDR3 protein. The size of a clone is reported for some rows only, either as once, few or many, or as a class for expanded clones.

J: TRBJ1-5; V: TRBV12-3/TRBV12-4; size: .; CDR3: CASRGGNGNQPQHF
J: TRBJ2-7; V: TRBV11-3; size: .; CDR3: CAAGYTLETYEQYF
J: TRBJ2-7; V: TRBV2; size: .; CDR3: CASSADRSNYEQYF
J: TRBJ1-2; V: TRBV27; size: few; CDR3: CASSSSRTGGGYGYTF
J: TRBJ2-3; V: TRBV29-1; size: many; CDR3: CSVEGQGRTDTQYF
J: TRBJ2-1; V: TRBV5-1; size: .; CDR3: CASSFRRGLFVNEQFF
J: TRBJ2-7; V: TRBV7-9; size: few; CDR3: CASSLGDPYEQYF
J: TRBJ2-1; V: TRBV9; size: .; CDR3: CSSSGGSYNEQFF
J: TRBJ1-1; V: TRBV7-9; size: .; CDR3: CASSLAPGQNTEAFF
J: .; V: TRBV4-2; size: .; CDR3: CASSLSGGLETQYF
J: TRBJ2-3; V: TRBV6-2/TRBV6-3; size: few; CDR3: CASSYPSVPLDKDTQYF
J: TRBJ2-1; V: TRBV4-1; size: .; CDR3: CASSSVGNEQFF
J: TRBJ2-7; V: TRBV3-1; size: .; CDR3: CASSFPGQGGVSYEQYF
J: TRBJ2-3; V: TRBV12-3/TRBV12-4; size: few; CDR3: CASSTRGGVGTDTQYF
J: TRBJ2-2; V: TRBV6-2/TRBV6-3; size: .; CDR3: CASGRDSNTGELFF
J: TRBJ2-1; V: TRBV29-1; size: many; CDR3: CSVELVAGASYNEQFF
J: TRBJ1-1; V: TRBV7-9; size: .; CDR3: CASSLGGSEAFF
J: TRBJ2-3; V: TRBV7-9; size: few; CDR3: CASSFRGDTQYF
J: TRBJ1-1; V: TRBV2; size: few; CDR3: CASSRRDRVMAFF
J: TRBJ1-5; V: TRBV21-1; size: .; CDR3: CASSIGKSSNQPQHF
J: TRBJ2-2; V: TRBV7-2; size: few; CDR3: CASSPTDRGTQHPQRLNTGELFF
J: TRBJ2-7; V: TRBV5-5; size: .; CDR3: CASGGTGSYEQYF
J: TRBJ2-2; V: TRBV12-3/TRBV12-4; size: many; CDR3: CASSLPTASTGELFF
J: TRBJ2-1; V: TRBV20-1; size: many; CDR3: CSARSLAGDPRYNEQFF
J: TRBJ1-6; V: TRBV4-1; size: few; CDR3: CASSLLGTGREPLHF
J: TRBJ1-1; V: TRBV4-3; size: many; CDR3: CASSQDGRVAFF
J: TRBJ2-2; V: TRBV7-8; size: few; CDR3: CASSLVRDSETGELFF
J: TRBJ2-7; V: TRBV25-1; size: few; CDR3: CASSEQGRREQYF
J: TRBJ2-1; V: TRBV7-2; size: many; CDR3: CASSLIPSGGANEQFF
J: TRBJ2-1; V: TRBV18; size: .; CDR3: CASLDRNNEQFF
J: TRBJ2-4; V: TRBV29-1; size: .; CDR3: CSVEISLNQYF
J: TRBJ2-5; V: TRBV9; size: few; CDR3: CASSVEGGLRETQYF
J: TRBJ2-7; V: TRBV20-1; size: .; CDR3: CSARLGYEQYF
J: TRBJ1-3; V: TRBV15; size: .; CDR3: CATSSGSGVSRNTIYF
J: TRBJ1-2; V: TRBV20-1; size: many; CDR3: CSARGALYYGYTF
J: TRBJ2-3; V: TRBV7-2; size: .; CDR3: CASSPSGGALVTQYF
J: TRBJ2-3; V: TRBV7-9; size: few; CDR3: CASSLGTADFTDTQYF
J: TRBJ1-2; V: TRBV27; size: few; CDR3: CASIGQGAQGYTF
J: TRBJ1-2; V: TRBV4-1; size: .; CDR3: CASSQVGASYGYTF
J: TRBJ2-1; V: TRBV5-6; size: .; CDR3: CASSSIQGASYNEQFF
J: TRBJ1-2; V: TRBV6-2/TRBV6-3; size: .; CDR3: CAASRPEGAGAGYTF
J: TRBJ2-4; V: TRBV5-7; size: few; CDR3: CASSADLAKNIQYF
J: TRBJ2-5; V: TRBV14; size: .; CDR3: CASSQPGIATGETQYF
J: TRBJ2-5; V: TRBV7-9; size: few; CDR3: CATSRGPGGETQYF
J: TRBJ2-5; V: TRBV6-6; size: .; CDR3: CASSYVAAQETQYF
J: TRBJ2-3; V: TRBV4-3; size: few; CDR3: CASSQDRGKSTDTQYF
J: TRBJ2-2; V: TRBV4-1; size: few; CDR3: CASSQGSAYAGELFF
J: TRBJ2-6; V: TRBV15; size: .; CDR3: CATSRVDTGANVLTF
J: TRBJ2-7; V: TRBV27; size: .; CDR3: CASRGTWDSYEQYF
J: TRBJ2-2; V: TRBV9; size: .; CDR3: CASSVGRTSVTGELFF
J: TRBJ2-4; V: TRBV11-2; size: once; CDR3: CASSSAGTPTQNIQYF
J: TRBJ1-1; V: TRBV7-8; size: .; CDR3: CASSLGGVLAFF
J: TRBJ2-5; V: TRBV7-9; size: few; CDR3: CASSLAGYETQYF
J: TRBJ1-5; V: TRBV27; size: few; CDR3: CASSRDRERDQPQHF
J: TRBJ2-7; V: TRBV12-5; size: .; CDR3: CASGRDTYEQYF